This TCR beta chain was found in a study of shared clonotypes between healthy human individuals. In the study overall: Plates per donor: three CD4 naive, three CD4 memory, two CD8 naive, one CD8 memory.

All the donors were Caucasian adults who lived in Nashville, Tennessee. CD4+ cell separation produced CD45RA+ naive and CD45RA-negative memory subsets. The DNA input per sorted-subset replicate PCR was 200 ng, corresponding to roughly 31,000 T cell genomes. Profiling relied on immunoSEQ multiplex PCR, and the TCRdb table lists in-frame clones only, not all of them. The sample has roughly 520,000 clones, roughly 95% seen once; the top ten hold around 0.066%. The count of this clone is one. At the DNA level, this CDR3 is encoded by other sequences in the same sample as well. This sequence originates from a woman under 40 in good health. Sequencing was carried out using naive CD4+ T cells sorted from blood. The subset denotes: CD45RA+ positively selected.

This CDR3 is CATSRPNQPQHF. For the CDR3, the DNA is TGTGCCACCAGCAGACCTAATCAGCCCCAGCATTTT. This sequence joins TRBV15 and TRBJ1-5; D not resolved. The length of the CDR3 is 12 residues. Trimming removed 2 bases at V and 4 bases at J, with 3 bases between. The germline CDR1 and CDR2 sequences are LNHNV and YYDKDF (reference sequence).